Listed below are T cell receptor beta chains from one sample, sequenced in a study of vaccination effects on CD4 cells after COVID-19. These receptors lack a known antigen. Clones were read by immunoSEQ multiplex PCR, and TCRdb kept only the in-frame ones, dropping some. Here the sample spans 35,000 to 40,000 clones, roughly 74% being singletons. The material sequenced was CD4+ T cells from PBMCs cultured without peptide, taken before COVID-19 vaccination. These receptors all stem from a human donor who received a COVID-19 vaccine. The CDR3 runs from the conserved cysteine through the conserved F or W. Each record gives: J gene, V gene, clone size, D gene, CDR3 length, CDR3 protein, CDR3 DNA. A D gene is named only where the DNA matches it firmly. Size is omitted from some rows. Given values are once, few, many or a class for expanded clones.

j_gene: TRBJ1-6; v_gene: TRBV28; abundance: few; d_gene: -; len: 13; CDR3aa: CASLRVYNSPLHF; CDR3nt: TGTGCCAGCCTTCGGGTTTATAATTCACCCCTCCACTTT
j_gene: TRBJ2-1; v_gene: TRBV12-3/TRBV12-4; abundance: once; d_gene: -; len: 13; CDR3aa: CASTILRYNEQFF; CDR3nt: TGTGCCAGCACCATCCTACGCTACAATGAGCAGTTCTTC
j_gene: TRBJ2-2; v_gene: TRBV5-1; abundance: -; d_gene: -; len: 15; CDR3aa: CASSGSEANTGELFF; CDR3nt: TGCGCCAGCAGCGGAAGCGAGGCGAACACCGGGGAGCTGTTTTTT
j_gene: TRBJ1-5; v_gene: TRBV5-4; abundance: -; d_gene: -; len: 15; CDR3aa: CASSSGGGSNQPQHF; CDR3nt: TGTGCCAGCAGCTCAGGCGGGGGGAGCAATCAGCCCCAGCATTTT
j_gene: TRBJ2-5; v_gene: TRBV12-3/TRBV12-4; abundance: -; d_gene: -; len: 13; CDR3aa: CASKARWEETQYF; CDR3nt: TGTGCCAGCAAGGCTCGATGGGAAGAGACCCAGTACTTC
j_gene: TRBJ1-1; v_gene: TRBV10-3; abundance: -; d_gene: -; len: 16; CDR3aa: CATGPQGFPVNTEAFF; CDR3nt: TGTGCCACCGGACCCCAGGGTTTTCCCGTGAACACTGAAGCTTTCTTT
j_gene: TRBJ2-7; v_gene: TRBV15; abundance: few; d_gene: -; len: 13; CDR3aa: CATRQGYSYEQYF; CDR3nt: TGTGCCACCAGGCAGGGGTATTCCTACGAGCAGTACTTC
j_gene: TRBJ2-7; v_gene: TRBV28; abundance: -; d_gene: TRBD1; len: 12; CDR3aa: CASRSHTGERYF; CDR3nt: TGTGCCAGCAGGTCCCACACAGGGGAGCGGTACTTC
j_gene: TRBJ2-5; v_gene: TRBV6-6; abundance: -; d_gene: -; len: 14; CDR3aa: CASKAGPLGGTQYF; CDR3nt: TGTGCCAGCAAGGCGGGCCCCCTTGGGGGGACCCAGTACTTC
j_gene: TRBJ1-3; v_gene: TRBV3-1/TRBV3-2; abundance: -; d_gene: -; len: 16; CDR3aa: CASSQEGAGSGNTIYF; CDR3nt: TGTGCCAGCAGCCAAGAGGGGGCAGGCTCTGGAAACACCATATATTTT
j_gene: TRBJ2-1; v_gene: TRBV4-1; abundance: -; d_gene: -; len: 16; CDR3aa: CASSQDSQAAIQEQFF; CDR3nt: TGCGCCAGCAGCCAAGATTCGCAGGCAGCTATACAAGAGCAGTTCTTC
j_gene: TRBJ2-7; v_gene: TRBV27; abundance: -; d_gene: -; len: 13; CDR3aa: CASSKPGAYEQYF; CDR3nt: TGTGCCAGCAGTAAACCTGGGGCCTACGAGCAGTACTTC
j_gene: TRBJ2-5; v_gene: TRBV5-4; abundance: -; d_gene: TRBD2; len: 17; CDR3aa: CASSPGLAGGPEETQYF; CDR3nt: TGTGCCAGCAGCCCCGGACTAGCGGGGGGGCCCGAGGAGACCCAGTACTTC
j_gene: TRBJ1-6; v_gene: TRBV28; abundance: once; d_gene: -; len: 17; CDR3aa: CASSSRTGSSYNSPLHF; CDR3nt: TGTGCCAGCAGCTCTCGGACGGGGAGCTCCTATAATTCACCCCTCCACTTT
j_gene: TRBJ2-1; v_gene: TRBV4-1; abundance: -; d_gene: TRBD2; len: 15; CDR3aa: CASSQVAGAYNEQFF; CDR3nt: TGCGCCAGCAGCCAAGTAGCGGGAGCCTACAATGAGCAGTTCTTC
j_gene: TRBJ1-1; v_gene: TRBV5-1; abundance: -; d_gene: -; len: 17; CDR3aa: CASSLGPPVGLNTEAFF; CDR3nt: TGCGCCAGCAGCTTGGGACCGCCAGTAGGTTTGAACACTGAAGCTTTCTTT
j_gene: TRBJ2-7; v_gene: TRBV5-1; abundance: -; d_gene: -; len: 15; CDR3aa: CASSPGTVSSYEQYF; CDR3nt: TGCGCCAGCAGCCCTGGCACAGTGTCTTCCTACGAGCAGTACTTC
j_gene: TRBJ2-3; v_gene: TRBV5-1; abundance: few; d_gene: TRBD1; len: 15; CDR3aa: CASSLGTALTDTQYF; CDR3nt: TGCGCCAGCAGCTTAGGGACAGCACTCACAGATACGCAGTATTTT
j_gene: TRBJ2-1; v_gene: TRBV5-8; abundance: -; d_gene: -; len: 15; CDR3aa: CASSSGARSYNEQFF; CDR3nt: TGTGCCAGCAGCTCCGGGGCCCGCTCCTACAATGAGCAGTTCTTC
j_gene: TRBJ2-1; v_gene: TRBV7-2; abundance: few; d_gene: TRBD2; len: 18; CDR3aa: CASSLGAAGGPLRGEQFF; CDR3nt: TGTGCCAGCAGCTTAGGTGCGGCGGGGGGCCCCCTTCGCGGTGAGCAGTTCTTC
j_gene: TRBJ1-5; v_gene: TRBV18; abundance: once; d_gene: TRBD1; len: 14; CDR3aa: CASSGTGNNQPQHF; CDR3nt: TGTGCCAGCTCCGGGACAGGGAACAATCAGCCCCAGCATTTT
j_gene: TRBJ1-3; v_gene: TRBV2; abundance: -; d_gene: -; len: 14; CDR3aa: CASSIQAPGNTIYF; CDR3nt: TGTGCCAGCAGTATACAGGCCCCTGGGAACACCATATATTTT
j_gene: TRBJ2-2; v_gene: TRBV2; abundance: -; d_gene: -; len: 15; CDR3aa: CASSEGRVDTGELFF; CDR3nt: TGTGCCAGCAGTGAGGGCAGGGTGGACACCGGGGAGCTGTTTTTT
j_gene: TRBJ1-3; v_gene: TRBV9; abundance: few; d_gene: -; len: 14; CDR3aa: CASSAGDSGNTIYF; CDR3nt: TGTGCCAGCAGCGCAGGGGACTCTGGAAACACCATATATTTT
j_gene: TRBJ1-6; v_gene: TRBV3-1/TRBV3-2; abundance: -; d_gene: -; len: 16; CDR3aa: CASSQGVGGIGSPLHF; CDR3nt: TGTGCCAGCAGCCAAGGGGTAGGGGGAATAGGTTCACCCCTCCACTTT
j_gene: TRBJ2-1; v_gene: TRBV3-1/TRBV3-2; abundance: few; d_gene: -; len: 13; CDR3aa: CASSQAGGDEQFF; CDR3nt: TGTGCCAGCAGCCAAGCTGGGGGCGATGAGCAGTTCTTC
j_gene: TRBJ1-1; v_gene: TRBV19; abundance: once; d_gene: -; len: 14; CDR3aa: CASSSARGVTEAFF; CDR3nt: TGTGCCAGTAGTTCGGCCAGGGGTGTCACTGAAGCTTTCTTT
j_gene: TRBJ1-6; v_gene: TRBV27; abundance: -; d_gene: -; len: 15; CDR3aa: CASSLFGPYNSPLHF; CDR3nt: TGTGCCAGCAGTTTATTCGGACCCTATAATTCACCCCTCCACTTT
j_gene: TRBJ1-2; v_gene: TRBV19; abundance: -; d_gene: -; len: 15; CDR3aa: CASSTRPGVGYGYTF; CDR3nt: TGTGCCAGTAGTACCCGGCCCGGGGTTGGCTATGGCTACACCTTC
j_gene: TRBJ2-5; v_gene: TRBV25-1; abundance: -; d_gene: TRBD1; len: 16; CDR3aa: CASSGDRGRLGETQYF; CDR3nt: TGTGCCAGCAGTGGGGACAGGGGGCGACTCGGGGAGACCCAGTACTTC
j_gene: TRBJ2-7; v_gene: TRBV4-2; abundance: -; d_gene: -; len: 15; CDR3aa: CASSQGGSGHYEQYF; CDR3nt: TGTGCCAGCAGCCAAGGGGGTTCGGGCCACTACGAGCAGTACTTC
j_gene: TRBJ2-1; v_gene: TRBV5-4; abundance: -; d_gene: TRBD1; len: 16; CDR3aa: CASSHLDRGAYNEQFF; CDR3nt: TGTGCCAGCAGCCACCTCGACAGGGGGGCTTACAATGAGCAGTTCTTC
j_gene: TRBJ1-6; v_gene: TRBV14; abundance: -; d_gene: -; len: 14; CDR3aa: CASSLVGVNSPLHF; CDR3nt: TGTGCCAGCAGCCTCGTAGGGGTTAATTCACCCCTCCACTTT
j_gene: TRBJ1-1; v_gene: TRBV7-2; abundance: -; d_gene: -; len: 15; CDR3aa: CASSSQGRRATEAFF; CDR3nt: TGTGCCAGCAGCTCACAGGGTAGGAGGGCAACTGAAGCTTTCTTT
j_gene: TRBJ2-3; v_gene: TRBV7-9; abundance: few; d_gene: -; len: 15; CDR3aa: CASSLGHPEAYTQYF; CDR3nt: TGTGCCAGCAGCTTAGGTCACCCGGAGGCTTATACGCAGTATTTT
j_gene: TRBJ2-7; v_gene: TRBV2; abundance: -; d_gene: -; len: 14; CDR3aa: CASSERGTAYEQYF; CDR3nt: TGTGCCAGCAGTGAACGCGGGACAGCATACGAGCAGTACTTC
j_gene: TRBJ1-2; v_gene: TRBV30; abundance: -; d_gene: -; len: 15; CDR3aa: CAWSVHLRVNYGYTF; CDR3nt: TGTGCCTGGAGTGTACATCTCAGGGTTAACTATGGCTACACCTTC
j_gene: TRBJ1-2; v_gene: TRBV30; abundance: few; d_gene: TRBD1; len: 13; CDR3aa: CALQGGANYGYTF; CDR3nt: TGTGCCTTGCAGGGGGGTGCTAACTATGGCTACACCTTC
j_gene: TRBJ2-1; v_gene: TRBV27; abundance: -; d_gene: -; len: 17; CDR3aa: CASSLLGTQTLVNEQFF; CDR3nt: TGTGCCAGCAGTTTATTGGGGACTCAGACCCTGGTAAATGAGCAGTTCTTC
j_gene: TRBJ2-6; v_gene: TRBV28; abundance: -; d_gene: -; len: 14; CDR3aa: CAAYPTSGANVLTF; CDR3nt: TGTGCCGCCTACCCCACCTCTGGGGCCAACGTCCTGACTTTC
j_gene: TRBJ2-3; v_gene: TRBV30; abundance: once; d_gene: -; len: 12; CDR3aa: CAWTAGTDTQYF; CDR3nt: TGTGCCTGGACCGCGGGCACAGATACGCAGTATTTT
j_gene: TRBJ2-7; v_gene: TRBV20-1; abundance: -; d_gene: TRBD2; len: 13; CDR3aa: CSASRLAGGEQYF; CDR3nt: TGCAGTGCTAGTAGACTAGCGGGAGGCGAGCAGTACTTC
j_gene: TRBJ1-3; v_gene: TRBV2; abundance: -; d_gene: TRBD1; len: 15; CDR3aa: CASSEWMGQGNTIYF; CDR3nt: TGTGCCAGCAGTGAGTGGATGGGACAGGGAAACACCATATATTTT
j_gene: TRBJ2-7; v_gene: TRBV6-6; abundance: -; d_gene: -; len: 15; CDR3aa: CASSSPGHGTYEQYF; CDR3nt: TGTGCCAGCAGTTCCCCGGGACATGGGACCTACGAGCAGTACTTC
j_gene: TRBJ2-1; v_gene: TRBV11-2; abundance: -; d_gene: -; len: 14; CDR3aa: CASSLKAGWGEQFF; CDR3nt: TGTGCCAGCAGCTTAAAAGCGGGTTGGGGTGAGCAGTTCTTC
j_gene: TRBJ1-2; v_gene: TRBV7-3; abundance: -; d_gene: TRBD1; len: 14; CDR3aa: CASSLGTGGDGYTF; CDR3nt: TGTGCCAGCAGCTTAGGGACAGGGGGCGATGGCTACACCTTC
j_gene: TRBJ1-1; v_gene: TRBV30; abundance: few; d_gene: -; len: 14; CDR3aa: CAWTRGLRGSEAFF; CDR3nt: TGTGCCTGGACCCGGGGCCTAAGGGGGAGTGAAGCTTTCTTT
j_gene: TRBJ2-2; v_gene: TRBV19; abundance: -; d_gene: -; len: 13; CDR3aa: CASTPGQSGELFF; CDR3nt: TGTGCCAGTACCCCTGGACAGTCCGGGGAGCTGTTTTTT
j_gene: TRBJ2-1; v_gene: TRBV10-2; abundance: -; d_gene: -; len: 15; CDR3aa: CASSFGTPLPYEQFF; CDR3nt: TGCGCCAGCAGTTTTGGGACTCCCCTCCCGTATGAGCAGTTCTTC